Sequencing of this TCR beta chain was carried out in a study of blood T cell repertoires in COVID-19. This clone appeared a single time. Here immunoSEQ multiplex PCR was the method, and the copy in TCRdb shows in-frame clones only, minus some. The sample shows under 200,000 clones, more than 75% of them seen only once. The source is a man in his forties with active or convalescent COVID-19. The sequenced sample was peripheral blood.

The CDR3 loop is CASSLRGGGYTF. The DNA of the CDR3 is TGTGCCAGCAGTTTAAGGGGCGGTGGCTACACCTTC. The gene calls are TRBV28 and TRBJ1-2; TRBD1 is a possible D gene (5 bases). V was cut by 2 bases and J by 7 bases, with 8 bases left in between. CDR3 length: 12 residues. Per the germline V gene, CDR1 is MDHEN and CDR2 is SYDVKM.